Described below is a single T cell receptor (beta chain) sequence and its context. Its specificity is not known. Primers: 60 Vbeta forward and 13 Jbeta reverse. Sequencing was performed with immunoSEQ multiplex PCR; in TCRdb, only in-frame clones are kept and a portion is missing. The sample consists of roughly 100,000 clones, 75% to 90% of them appearing once. CDR1 is SEHNR and CDR2 is FQNEAQ in the germline V gene (reference sequence). The CDR3 totals 14 residues. Trimming pared 1 base from V and 7 bases from J, leaving 13 bases between. This sample is part of a study of cytomegalovirus exposure and HLA in healthy donors. Findings and limits, study-wide: Associated with cytomegalovirus, according to the listing, were around 160 TCR beta chains. Later analysis indicated greater clonal expansion among HLA-associated TCR beta chains than among equally common other chains.

This clonotype was sampled from a man aged 30-40 years in good health and CMV-seropositive. V usage is TRBV7-9 and J usage is TRBJ1-2; perhaps TRBD1 as D (6 bases). The sequenced sample was PBMCs. The CDR3 reads CASSLVLGAVGYTF. In DNA form, the CDR3 reads TGTGCCAGCAGCTTAGTTCTGGGGGCCGTTGGCTACACCTTC.